This T cell receptor (beta chain) was found in a study of type 1 regulatory T cells. Germline CDR1 reads SGDLS; CDR2 reads YYNGEE. The CDR3 loop spans 15 amino acids. Trimming shortened V by 0 bases and J by 4 bases, and 11 bases separated the two germline ends. This clonotype was counted between two and nine times. Its cognate antigen is unknown. TCRdb processed the reads anew with MiXCR; each CDR3 protein has one entry. The sample yields about 59,000 distinct CDR3 sequences, less than 70% seen once. The V gene is TRBV9, the J gene TRBJ2-1, with D possibly being TRBD1 (6 bases). The receptor comes from a human donor in good health. Input material: cultured non-Tr1 T cells, either the whole culture or a sorted T cell fraction (not recorded which). The CDR3 coding sequence is TGTGCCAGCAGCGTAGGGCAGGGACAATACAATGAGCAGTTCTTC. Its translation is CASSVGQGQYNEQFF.